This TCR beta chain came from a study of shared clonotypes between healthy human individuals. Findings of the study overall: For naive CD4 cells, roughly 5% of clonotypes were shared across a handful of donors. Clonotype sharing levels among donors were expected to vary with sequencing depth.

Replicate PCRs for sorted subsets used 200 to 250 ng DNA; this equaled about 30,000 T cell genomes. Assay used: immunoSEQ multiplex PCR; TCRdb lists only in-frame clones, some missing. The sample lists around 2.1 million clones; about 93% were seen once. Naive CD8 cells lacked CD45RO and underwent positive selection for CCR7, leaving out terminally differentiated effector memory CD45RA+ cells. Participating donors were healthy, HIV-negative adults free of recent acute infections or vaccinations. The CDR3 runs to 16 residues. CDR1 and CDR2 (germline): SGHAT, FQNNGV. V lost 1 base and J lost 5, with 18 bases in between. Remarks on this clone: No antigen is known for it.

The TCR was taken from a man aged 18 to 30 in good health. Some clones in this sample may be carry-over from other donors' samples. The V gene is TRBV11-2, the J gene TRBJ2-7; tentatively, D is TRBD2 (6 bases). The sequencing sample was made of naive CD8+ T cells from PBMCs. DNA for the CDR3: TGTGCCAGCAGCTTAGGTAGCAACCGGGGGACCGACGAGCAGTACTTC. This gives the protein CASSLGSNRGTDEQYF.